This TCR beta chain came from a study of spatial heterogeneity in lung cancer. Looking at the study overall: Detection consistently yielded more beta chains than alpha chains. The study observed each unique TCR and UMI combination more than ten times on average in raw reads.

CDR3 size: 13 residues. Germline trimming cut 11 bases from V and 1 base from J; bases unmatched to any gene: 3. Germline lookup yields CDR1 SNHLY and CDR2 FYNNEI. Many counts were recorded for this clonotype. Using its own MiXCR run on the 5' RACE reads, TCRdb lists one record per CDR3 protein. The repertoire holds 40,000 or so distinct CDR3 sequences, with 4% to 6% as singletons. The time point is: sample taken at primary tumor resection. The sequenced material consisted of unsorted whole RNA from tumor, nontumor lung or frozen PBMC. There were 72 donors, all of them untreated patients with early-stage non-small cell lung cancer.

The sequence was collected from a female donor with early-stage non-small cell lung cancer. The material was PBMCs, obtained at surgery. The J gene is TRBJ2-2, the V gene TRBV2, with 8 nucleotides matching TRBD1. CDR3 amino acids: CASGQVNTGELFF. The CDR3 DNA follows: TGTGCCTCGGGACAGGTGAACACCGGGGAGCTGTTTTTT.